This T cell receptor (beta chain) was sequenced during a study of T cells in Graves' hyperthyroidism and ophthalmopathy. This clonotype was recorded many times. Amplification yielded TCR beta CDR3 regions, with RNA transcripts as the source. The TCR CDR3 was amplified in a first-round RT-PCR using the HTBI primer set. TCRdb passed the multiplex PCR reads through MiXCR, listing each CDR3 protein once. This sample has 45,000 or so distinct CDR3 sequences; approximately 49% occur once, and the top ten carry roughly a third. Absent ophthalmopathy progression within 18 months defined stable Graves' hyperthyroidism. Sequencing was performed on peripheral blood or thyroid tissue (not recorded which). The receptor comes from a woman between 45 and 60 years old with Graves' hyperthyroidism.

CDR3 amino acids: CASGYSNTEAFF. The CDR3 DNA reads as TGTGCCAGCGGGTACTCGAACACTGAAGCTTTCTTT. The rearrangement joins TRBV13 to TRBJ1-1; D unclear. Trimming removed 8 bases from V and 1 base from J, with 8 bases in between. Germline V gene data show CDR1 as PRHDT and CDR2 as FYEKMQ (reference sequence). The CDR3 runs to 12 residues. Filled out from reference TRBV13 and TRBJ1-1, the complete variable domain reads AAGVIQSPRHLIKEKRETATLKCYPIPRHDTVYWYQQGPGQDPQFLISFYEKMQSDKGSIPDRFSAQQFSDYHSELNMSSLELGDSALYFCASGYSNTEAFFGQGTRLTVV.